This record looks at one T cell receptor beta chain sequence and its context. This entry comes from a study of blood T cell repertoires in COVID-19. Germline loops: CDR1 SQVTM, CDR2 ANQGSEA. Trimming removed 6 bases at V and 7 bases at J, with 12 bases between. CDR3 size: 11 residues. The protocol was immunoSEQ multiplex PCR, while the TCRdb copy is restricted to in-frame clones and leaves out a portion. The sample gives 65,000 or so clones, roughly four fifths of which show up once; about 15% is in the top ten. Sequencing was performed on peripheral blood. V usage is TRBV29-1 and J usage is TRBJ1-1; perhaps TRBD1 as D (6 bases). This clonotype was obtained from a man aged 80 or over with acute or convalescent COVID-19. In DNA, the CDR3 is TGCAGCGTGGTACAGGGCTATGAAGCTTTCTTT. Translating it yields CSVVQGYEAFF.